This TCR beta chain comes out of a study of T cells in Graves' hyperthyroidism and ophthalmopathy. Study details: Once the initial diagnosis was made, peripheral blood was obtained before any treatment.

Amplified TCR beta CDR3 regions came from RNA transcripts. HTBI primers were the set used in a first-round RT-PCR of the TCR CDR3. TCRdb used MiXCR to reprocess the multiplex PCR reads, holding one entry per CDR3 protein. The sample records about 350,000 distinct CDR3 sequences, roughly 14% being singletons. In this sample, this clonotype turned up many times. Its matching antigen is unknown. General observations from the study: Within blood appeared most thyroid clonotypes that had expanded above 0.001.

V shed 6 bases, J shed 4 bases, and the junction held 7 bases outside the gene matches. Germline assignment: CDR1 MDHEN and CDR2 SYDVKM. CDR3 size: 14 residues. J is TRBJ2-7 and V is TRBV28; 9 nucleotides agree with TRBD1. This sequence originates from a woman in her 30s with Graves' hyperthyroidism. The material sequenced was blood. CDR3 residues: CASSDDRGEYEQYF. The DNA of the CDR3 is TGTGCCAGCAGCGACGACAGGGGGGAGTACGAGCAGTACTTC.